The 21 T cell receptor beta chains below come from one sample, sequenced in a study of shared clonotypes between healthy human individuals. Repertoires were generated with immunoSEQ multiplex PCR, while TCRdb's copy carries only in-frame clones and drops some. The data show some 530,000 clones, over 70% seen once. Sequencing was done on a sample of PBMCs. The source of these receptors is a woman in her 40s in good health. Some clones in this sample may be carry-over from other donors' samples.

The chain joins TRBV30 to TRBJ1-1; D possibly corresponds to TRBD1 (5 bases). Germline CDR1 is GTSNPN and CDR2 is SVGIG (reference sequence). V was trimmed by 7 bases and J by 0 bases, leaving 15 bases between them. CDR3 size: 14 residues. For the CDR3, the DNA is TGTGCCTCAGGGAAGGCGGTCTTGAACACTGAAGCTTTCTTT. Amino acid sequence: CASGKAVLNTEAFF.

With respect to this clone: This sequence is one base from a far larger clone and is likely a read error. The sample holds other DNA sequences that translate to the same CDR3. The chain employs TRBV28 and TRBJ1-1; 8 positions match TRBD1. The CDR3 covers 16 residues. Germline V lookup: CDR1 MDHEN, CDR2 SYDVKM. CDR3: CASSFGQGLDYTEAFF. CDR3 in DNA: TGTGCCAGCAGTTTCGGACAGGGCTTAGATTACACTGAGGCTTTCTTT.

The chain recombines TRBV5-1 with TRBJ2-2, with 9 bases matching TRBD1. CDR3 length: 16 amino acids. Germline V gene sequence: CDR1 SGHRS, CDR2 YFSETQ. V shed 4 bases, J shed 0 bases, and the junction held 4 bases outside the gene matches. The CDR3: CASSPRQGANTGELFF. CDR3 sequence (DNA): TGCGCCAGCAGCCCTAGACAGGGGGCGAACACCGGGGAGCTGTTTTTT.

The chain is built from TRBV9 and TRBJ2-5, with D possibly TRBD2 on 6 matching bases. The germline V gene has CDR1 SGDLS and CDR2 YYNGEE. This CDR3 is 16 amino acids long. V was cut by 0 bases and J by 5 bases, with 17 bases left in between. CDR3 in DNA: TGTGCCAGCAGCGTAGCTACGGGGGACCCCCTGGAGACCCAGTACTTC. It specifies CASSVATGDPLETQYF. The whole variable domain, filled in from reference TRBV9 and TRBJ2-5, reads DSGVTQTPKHLITATGQRVTLRCSPRSGDLSVYWYQQSLDQGLQFLIQYYNGEERAKGNILERFSAQQFPDLHSELNLSSLELGDSALYFCASSVATGDPLETQYFGPGTRLLVL.

The chain recombines TRBV5-4 with TRBJ1-4; D gene ambiguous. The CDR3 sequence is 16 residues long. The V and J ends lost 1 base and 0 bases respectively, with 10 bases between them. Germline CDR1 is SGHNT and CDR2 is YYREEE (reference sequence). CDR3 sequence: CASSLSVSATNEKLFF. CDR3 DNA sequence: TGTGCCAGCAGCTTGTCTGTCTCCGCAACTAATGAAAAACTGTTTTTT.

The chain is built from TRBV5-1 and TRBJ1-4; D gene unclear. Germline V gene lookup returns CDR1 SGHRS and CDR2 YFSETQ. Trimming cost V 1 base and J 3 bases, with 10 bases left between them. This CDR3 region has 15 residues. This CDR3 is CASSLLDGPNEKLFF. CDR3 coding DNA: TGCGCCAGCAGCTTGTTGGACGGACCTAATGAAAAACTGTTTTTT.

The J gene is TRBJ1-2, the V gene TRBV5-1; the D is unclear. Trimming cost V 4 bases and J 4 bases, with 14 bases left between them. Looked up from germline, CDR1 is SGHRS and CDR2 is YFSETQ. The CDR3 sequence is 14 residues long. CDR3 coding DNA: TGCGCCAGCAGCCCCGGGGAGGGAGGCTATGGCTACACCTTC. Translated, it gives CASSPGEGGYGYTF. Full variable domain (missing parts from reference TRBV5-1 and TRBJ1-2): KAGVTQTPRYLIKTRGQQVTLSCSPISGHRSVSWYQQTPGQGLQFLFEYFSETQRNKGNFPGRFSGRQFSNSRSEMNVSTLELGDSALYLCASSPGEGGYGYTFGSGTRLTVV.

This clone appeared a single time. With a much larger clone just one base away, this may be a read error. The chain links TRBV4-3 to TRBJ2-3; 7 nucleotides match TRBD2. Germline V CDR1 and CDR2: LGHNA, YSLEER. CDR3 length: 20 amino acids. The CDR3 sequence is CASSQELREGSYLRTDTQCF. The CDR3 DNA reads as TGCGCCAGCAGCCAAGAACTTAGGGAGGGGTCCTACTTACGCACAGATACGCAGTGTTTT.

The V gene is TRBV2, the J gene TRBJ1-3, with D hard to call. CDR1 SNHLY and CDR2 FYNNEI come from the germline V gene. V was clipped by 5 bases and J by 0 bases, with 5 bases between them. The CDR3 is made up of 13 amino acids. The CDR3 sequence is CASSFASGNTIYF. The DNA of the CDR3 is TGTGCCAGCAGTTTTGCCTCTGGAAACACCATATATTTT.

Comment on this clone: One end of the junction is discordant with germline, which a read error may explain. The chain combines TRBV4-1 with TRBJ2-7; 7 nucleotides match TRBD2. The germline gives CDR1 MGHRA, CDR2 YSYEKL. The CDR3 has 15 amino acids. CDR3: CASSQVGGTTYEQYF. The CDR3 coding sequence is TGCGCCAGCAGTCAAGTCGGGGGGACCACCTACGAGCAGTACTTC.

Regarding this clone: The same CDR3 is also encoded by other DNA sequences in this sample. The genes are TRBV6-1 and TRBJ2-7, with 9 bases fitting TRBD2. CDR1 and CDR2 from the germline V gene are MNHNS and SASEGT. Trimming removed 4 bases from V and 1 base from J; junction bases left unmatched: 2. CDR3 length: 14 residues. The CDR3: CASSVAGGSYEQYF. The CDR3, as DNA: TGTGCCAGCAGTGTCGCGGGAGGGTCCTACGAGCAGTACTTC.

Details on this clone: This likely reflects a read error, since a far larger clone is one base away. The conserved phenylalanine or tryptophan is not found at the CDR3 terminus, so this likely reflects a read error. V is TRBV11-1 and J is TRBJ2-7; no definite D call. With 7 bases removed from V and 3 bases from J, the gap between germline ends came to 10 bases. The CDR3 runs 12 residues. Germline-derived CDR1 and CDR2 are SGHAT and FQDESV (reference sequence). CDR3 nucleotides: TGTGCCAGCAAGCCGATTTTCTACGAGCAGTACTCC. It translates to CASKPIFYEQYS.

This chain connects TRBV6-1 to TRBJ1-2; D unresolved. Germline V gene lookup returns CDR1 MNHNS and CDR2 SASEGT. CDR3 length: 10 residues. V lost 11 bases and J 3 bases, leaving 7 bases between the germline ends. CDR3 sequence reads: CACGDYGYTF. In nucleotides, the CDR3 is TGTGCCTGCGGAGACTATGGCTACACCTTC.

The chain carries TRBV5-1 and TRBJ2-7; the match to TRBD2 covers 7 bases. CDR3 length: 14 amino acids. CDR1 and CDR2 from the germline V gene are SGHRS and YFSETQ. The ends lost 4 bases at V and 3 bases at J; junction bases unmatched: 7. CDR3 sequence reads: CASSALADLYEQYF. CDR3 coding DNA: TGCGCCAGCAGCGCCCTAGCGGACCTCTACGAGCAGTACTTC.

The chain couples TRBV5-3 to TRBJ2-1; 15 nucleotides align to TRBD2. TRBV5-3 has ORF status, its function being uncertain. V lost 4 bases, J lost 9 bases, and 14 bases stayed unmatched. This CDR3 spans 18 amino acids. For the CDR3, the DNA is TGTGCCAGAAGCCGTGGACTAGCGGGAGGGCCCCAAGGGGGTGAGCAGTTCTTC. Translation: CARSRGLAGGPQGGEQFF.

The V call is TRBV28, the J call TRBJ1-5; D gene unclear. The V and J ends lost 10 bases and 1 base respectively, with 5 bases between them. Germline CDR1 and CDR2: MDHEN and SYDVKM. This CDR3 has 11 amino acids. The CDR3 DNA is TGTGCCACTACAAGCAATCAGCCCCAGCATTTT. This encodes CATTSNQPQHF.

The chain links TRBV5-6 to TRBJ1-1, with a possible D match to TRBD1 (5 bases). Trimming stripped 5 bases from V and 0 bases from J, with 14 bases between. The CDR3 runs 15 residues. Germline V CDR1 and CDR2: SGHDT, YYEEEE. The chain's CDR3 is CASRGPGAMNTEAFF. The CDR3 nucleotides are TGTGCCAGCAGGGGCCCCGGGGCAATGAACACTGAAGCTTTCTTT.

The genes are TRBV15 and TRBJ2-1; 12 bases agree with TRBD2. CDR3 length: 16 amino acids. V dropped 1 base and J dropped 8; count of bases not matched to a gene: 6. Per germline, CDR1 LNHNV and CDR2 YYDKDF (reference sequence). CDR3 sequence: CATSRGRTSGTHEQFF. CDR3 sequence (DNA): TGTGCCACCAGCAGAGGGAGGACTAGCGGGACTCATGAGCAGTTCTTC.

In the case of this clone: It is likely a read error: a sequence one base away is far more abundant. The sample has other DNA sequences that encode this CDR3 too. This chain connects TRBV30 to TRBJ1-1; weak D call: TRBD1 (6 bases). The germline V gene has CDR1 GTSNPN and CDR2 SVGIG (reference sequence). The CDR3 covers 13 residues. The CDR3 DNA sequence: TGTGCCTGGTCCCGGACAGCTGGGACTGAGGCTTTCTTT. Protein sequence: CAWSRTAGTEAFF.

This sequence joins TRBV27 and TRBJ1-2, with a weak D call TRBD1 (5 bases). V was trimmed by 4 bases and J by 8 bases, leaving 23 bases between them. Germline lookup yields CDR1 MNHEY and CDR2 SMNVEV (reference sequence). The CDR3 runs to 16 residues. In nucleotides, the CDR3 is TGTGCCAGCAGTTACACACTGACCGGGGACCGGAGGGGCTACACCTTC. It translates to CASSYTLTGDRRGYTF.

This clone appeared a single time. The chain uses TRBV25-1 and TRBJ2-1, with D perhaps matching TRBD2 (6 bases). The V end lost 4 bases, the J end lost 8 bases, and 24 bases lay between the germline ends. Germline lookup yields CDR1 MGHDK and CDR2 SYGVNS. The CDR3 loop spans 17 amino acids. CDR3 DNA sequence: TGTGCCAGCAGTGGCTCACTCTCTAGAGGGCGGGACCATGAGCAGTTCTTC. It translates to CASSGSLSRGRDHEQFF.